One sample yielded the 25 T cell receptor beta chains listed below, sequenced in a study of CXCR3-negative and CXCR3-positive naive CD8 T cells. Researchers prepared the TRB cDNA libraries using 5' RACE with UMI labels. Reanalyzing the 5' RACE reads, TCRdb keeps one entry per CDR3 protein, without DNA. Across approximately 56,000 distinct CDR3 sequences, the top ten clones capture around 20% of the sample. Material: memory CD8+ T cells from blood. All receptors come from a human donor in good health. Some clones in this sample may be carry-over from other donors' samples.

The rearrangement links TRBV7-6 to TRBJ2-7; TCRdb's D gene call, TRBD1, goes unchecked for lack of DNA. Germline V CDR1 and CDR2: SGHVS, FNYEAQ. This CDR3 contains 12 residues. CDR3 loop: CASSFVGREQYF.

The rearrangement links TRBV7-2 to TRBJ2-1; TCRdb indicates TRBD1, and absent DNA this call remains unverified. The CDR3 spans 15 residues. Germline CDR1 SGHTA, CDR2 FQGNSA. Here the CDR3 reads CASSLEVRVYNEQFF.

This rearrangement joins TRBV28 to TRBJ2-5; TCRdb names TRBD1, which stays unverified in the absence of DNA. Germline V CDR1 and CDR2: MDHEN, SYDVKM. The CDR3 length is 14 residues. The CDR3 sequence is CASSLYRGQETQYF.

The rearrangement uses TRBV5-1 and TRBJ2-2; with no DNA, the TCRdb D assignment of TRBD1 cannot be verified. The CDR3 contains 15 residues. Germline loops: CDR1 SGHRS, CDR2 YFSETQ. CDR3 sequence: CASSRGQDNTGELFF.

V is TRBV7-3 and J is TRBJ2-1; the TRBD1 assignment by TCRdb is unverifiable without DNA. The CDR3 is 15 residues long. Germline V CDR1 and CDR2: SGHTA, FQGTGA. The CDR3 reads CASSLGTGPYNEQFF.

This chain joins TRBV13 and TRBJ1-5; TCRdb proposes TRBD1, but this gene call is untestable without DNA. The V gene's germline CDR1 is PRHDT and CDR2 FYEKMQ (reference sequence). This CDR3 is 14 amino acids long. CDR3: CASSVRGWDQPQHF.

The chain joins TRBV4-3 to TRBJ1-6. This CDR3 comprises 16 residues. The germline V gene has CDR1 LGHNA and CDR2 YSLEER. The CDR3 here is CASSQDRNDDNSPLHF.

This chain joins TRBV28 and TRBJ2-7; TCRdb calls TRBD2, which cannot be checked without DNA. CDR3 length: 14 residues. The germline V gene has CDR1 MDHEN and CDR2 SYDVKM. CDR3 sequence: CASSGLAGGLEQYF.

The chain recombines TRBV6-2 or TRBV6-3 with TRBJ1-5. The CDR3 runs to 13 residues. Germline V gene data show CDR1 as MNHEY and CDR2 as SVGEGT. CDR3 amino acids: CASTGSLNQPQHF.

The genes are TRBV29-1 and TRBJ2-7; TCRdb proposes TRBD2, but this gene call is untestable without DNA. CDR3 length: 13 residues. Germline CDR1 reads SQVTM; CDR2 reads ANQGSEA. Here the CDR3 reads CSVQTSMGYEQYF.

The chain combines TRBV6-5 with TRBJ2-1; TCRdb indicates TRBD2, and absent DNA this call remains unverified. In germline, CDR1 is MNHEY, CDR2 SVGAGI. The length of the CDR3 is 16 residues. CDR3 sequence: CAGSYLRGTLVDEQFF.

The chain employs TRBV9 and TRBJ2-1; no DNA is available, so the TRBD1 call from TCRdb remains unchecked. There are 19 residues in the CDR3. CDR1 is SGDLS and CDR2 is YYNGEE in the germline V gene. CDR3 in amino acids: CASSLKGAGGQNSYNEQFF.

The chain is built from TRBV7-2 and TRBJ2-7. There are 13 residues in the CDR3. Germline values: CDR1 SGHTA, CDR2 FQGNSA. The CDR3 sequence is CASRLAGTYEQYF. Combining the CDR3 with reference TRBV7-2 and TRBJ2-7 gives the whole variable domain GAGVSQSPSNKVTEKGKDVELRCDPISGHTALYWYRQSLGQGLEFLIYFQGNSAPDKSGLPSDRFSAERTGGSVSTLTIQRTQQEDSAVYLCASRLAGTYEQYFGPGTRLTVT.

The chain joins TRBV29-1 to TRBJ2-1; the D call of TRBD2 rests on TCRdb alone, since no DNA is present to check it. This CDR3 spans 14 amino acids. In germline, CDR1 is SQVTM, CDR2 ANQGSEA. The CDR3 sequence is CSVERTSGYNEQFF.

The chain recombines TRBV29-1 with TRBJ2-2. Germline V lookup: CDR1 SQVTM, CDR2 ANQGSEA. This CDR3 has 15 residues. CDR3 sequence: CSVEWETANTGELFF.

The chain has TRBV20-1 and TRBJ2-7; the D call from TCRdb, TRBD1, cannot be confirmed without DNA. The CDR3 totals 15 residues. Per germline, CDR1 DFQATT and CDR2 SNEGSKA (reference sequence). The CDR3 loop is CSARERGGFSYEQYF.

This chain uses TRBV6-5 with TRBJ2-7. The CDR3 totals 14 residues. Looked up from germline, CDR1 is MNHEY and CDR2 is SVGAGI. CDR3 protein: CASSYGLRGHEQYF.

J is TRBJ2-1 and V is TRBV19. CDR1 and CDR2 (germline): LNHDA, SQIVND (reference sequence). The CDR3 is 13 residues long. CDR3: CASSIDSYNEQFF. Combining the CDR3 with reference TRBV19 and TRBJ2-1 gives the whole variable domain DGGITQSPKYLFRKEGQNVTLSCEQNLNHDAMYWYRQDPGQGLRLIYYSQIVNDFQKGDIAEGYSVSREKKESFPLTVTSAQKNPTAFYLCASSIDSYNEQFFGPGTRLTVL.

The gene calls are TRBV19 and TRBJ1-1. In germline, CDR1 is LNHDA, CDR2 SQIVND (reference sequence). The CDR3 length is 11 residues. The CDR3 loop is CASSTQFEAFF.

The J gene is TRBJ2-7, the V gene TRBV29-1; no DNA is available, so the TRBD1 call from TCRdb remains unchecked. This CDR3 has 13 amino acids. The V gene's germline CDR1 is SQVTM and CDR2 ANQGSEA. The chain's CDR3 is CSVRQGSSYEQYF.

The genes are TRBV12-3 or TRBV12-4 and TRBJ2-2; checking the TCRdb D call of TRBD1 is not possible without DNA. The CDR3 sequence is 21 residues long. The CDR3 here is CASSLLAWPVRGDGRTGELFF.

This rearrangement joins TRBV7-8 to TRBJ2-7. Germline CDR1 SGHVS, CDR2 FQNEAQ. This CDR3 region has 14 residues. The CDR3 sequence is CASSLYVDTYEQYF. Full variable domain (remainder filled in from reference TRBV7-8 and TRBJ2-7): GAGVSQSPRYKVAKRGQDVALRCDPISGHVSLFWYQQALGQGPEFLTYFQNEAQLDKSGLPSDRFFAERPEGSVSTLKIQRTQQEDSAVYLCASSLYVDTYEQYFGPGTRLTVT.

CDR3: CSVPGTLGSQFF. V gene TRBV29-1 combines with J gene TRBJ2-1; TCRdb proposes TRBD1, but this gene call is untestable without DNA. Germline lookup yields CDR1 SQVTM and CDR2 ANQGSEA. CDR3 length: 12 residues.

J is TRBJ2-2 and V is TRBV29-1. Germline CDR1 is SQVTM and CDR2 is ANQGSEA. The CDR3 loop spans 14 amino acids. CDR3 amino acids: CSVESRVNTGELFF.

The chain has TRBV7-3 and TRBJ2-5; TCRdb names TRBD1, which stays unverified in the absence of DNA. CDR1 is SGHTA, CDR2 FQGTGA, per germline. The CDR3 sequence is 16 residues long. CDR3 protein: CASSLTGGGTQETQYF.